A selection of T cell receptor beta chains follows, all from one sample in a study of blood T cell repertoires in COVID-19. Produced via immunoSEQ multiplex PCR; TCRdb's table is partial and in-frame only. The sample shows roughly 58,000 clones, 65% to 85% of them seen only once. Sequencing input: peripheral blood. The receptors shown here come from a man between 65 and 85 years old with active COVID-19. Each CDR3 is given without its conserved first and last residue. Each record gives: clone size, J gene, D gene, V gene, CDR3 length, CDR3 protein. The D gene is left open where the match is weak. The size entry is marked missing in some rows and otherwise reads once, few, many or a size class.

NA TRBJ2-1 TRBD2 TRBV11-3 11 ASSRGLAGEQF
NA TRBJ1-1 NA TRBV19 11 ASSMVRGTEAF
NA TRBJ1-2 NA TRBV6-2/TRBV6-3 16 ASSYSTFRVPGGYGYT
NA TRBJ1-3 NA TRBV5-1 11 ASSSFSGNTIY
NA TRBJ1-4 NA TRBV6-6 13 ASSYRGRGYEKLF
NA TRBJ1-5 TRBD1 TRBV9 11 ASSPTGDQPQH
once TRBJ1-2 TRBD1 TRBV6-6 12 ASSYIQGNYGYT
NA TRBJ2-3 TRBD2 TRBV7-2 15 ASSSLYLAGGTDTQY
NA TRBJ2-7 NA TRBV6-6 11 ASGRPTNYEQY
NA TRBJ2-1 NA TRBV9 15 ASSVTPGAALPTEQF
NA TRBJ2-1 TRBD2 TRBV14 16 ASSQGGLAGISYNEQF
few TRBJ2-2 TRBD2 TRBV5-1 13 ASSRGSSNTGELF
once TRBJ2-3 TRBD1 TRBV29-1 11 SVSPGTGDTQY
once TRBJ1-2 TRBD1 TRBV14 12 ASSQTGGHYGYT
NA TRBJ2-7 TRBD2 TRBV7-2 13 ASSLRAGGSYEQY
NA TRBJ1-5 TRBD1 TRBV7-2 12 ASSPTGLNQPQH
NA TRBJ2-5 TRBD2 TRBV7-9 14 ASSPPSGRGEETQY
NA TRBJ2-1 TRBD2 TRBV7-3 15 ASSLGLAGGKSNEQF
once TRBJ2-7 NA TRBV28 15 ASSFSPLQGGYYEQY
NA TRBJ2-4 NA TRBV19 11 ASVDRAKNIQY
NA TRBJ2-3 NA TRBV7-3 11 ASSSASTDTQY
NA TRBJ1-1 NA TRBV21-1 18 ASSKSSGTPLETMNTEAF
NA TRBJ2-1 TRBD2 TRBV9 15 ASSGSGGRSSYNEQF
NA TRBJ2-1 TRBD2 TRBV27 15 ASSGLAGPMRYNEQF
NA TRBJ2-7 TRBD1 TRBV10-3 12 AIRETGEAAEQY
few TRBJ1-5 NA TRBV7-9 14 ASSLGTGESNQPQH
few TRBJ1-3 NA TRBV11-2 13 ASSLPGDSGNTIY
NA TRBJ2-3 TRBD1 TRBV28 14 TSSLNRGRGSDTQY
NA TRBJ2-5 NA TRBV7-2 13 ASSLIAWSSRGQY
NA TRBJ2-3 NA TRBV7-9 10 ASSLLSDTQY
NA TRBJ2-1 TRBD2 TRBV5-5 14 ASSLAGTRMSNEQF
once TRBJ2-1 NA TRBV9 12 ASSVGVATNEQF
NA TRBJ2-1 NA TRBV27 13 ASSLAMSSYNEQF
NA TRBJ2-4 TRBD1 TRBV7-2 14 ASSLPGGGSKNIQY